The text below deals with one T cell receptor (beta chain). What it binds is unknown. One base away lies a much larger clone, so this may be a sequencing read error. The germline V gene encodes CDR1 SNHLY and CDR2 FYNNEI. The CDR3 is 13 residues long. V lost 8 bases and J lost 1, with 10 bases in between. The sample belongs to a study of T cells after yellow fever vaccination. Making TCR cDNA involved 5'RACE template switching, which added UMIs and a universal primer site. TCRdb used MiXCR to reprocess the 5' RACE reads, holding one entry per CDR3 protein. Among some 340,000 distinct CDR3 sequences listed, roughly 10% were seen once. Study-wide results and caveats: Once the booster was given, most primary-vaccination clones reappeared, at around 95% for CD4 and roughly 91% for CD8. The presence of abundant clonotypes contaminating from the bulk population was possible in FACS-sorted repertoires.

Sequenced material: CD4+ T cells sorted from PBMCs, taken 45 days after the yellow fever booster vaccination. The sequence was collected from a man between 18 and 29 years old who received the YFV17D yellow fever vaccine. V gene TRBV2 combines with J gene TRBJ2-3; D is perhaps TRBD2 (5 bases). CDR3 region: CASSHSGTDTQYF. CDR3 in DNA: TGTGCCAGCTCACATAGCGGCACAGATACGCAGTATTTT.